A single sample is the source of the 8 T cell receptor beta chains below, sequenced in a study of somatic mutations in cytotoxic T cells in rheumatoid arthritis. The table came from immunoSEQ multiplex PCR; TCRdb's copy has only in-frame clones and leaves some out. The data show 15,000 to 20,000 clones, roughly 78% seen once. The sequencing sample was made of CD8+ T cells sorted from blood. These TCRs come from a woman between 50 and 59 years old with rheumatoid arthritis.

In this sample, this clone turned up a few times. The CDR3 reads CASSRDRFEAFF. CDR3 in DNA: TGTGCCAGTAGCCGGGACAGGTTTGAAGCTTTCTTT. The V call is TRBV19, the J call TRBJ1-1, with TRBD1 identical over 8 bases. Germline V gene sequence: CDR1 LNHDA, CDR2 SQIVND (reference sequence). The CDR3 sequence is 12 residues long. V trimming: 6 bases; J trimming: 7 bases; junction bases outside the gene matches: 4.

J is TRBJ2-1 and V is TRBV5-4; 9 nucleotides match TRBD2. CDR1 and CDR2 from the germline V gene are SGHNT and YYREEE (reference sequence). This CDR3 comprises 15 residues. The V and J ends lost 4 bases and 5 bases, in that order; junction bases with no gene match: 7. The DNA of the CDR3 is TGTGCCAGCAGCCTAACCGGGACTAGCAACAATGAGCAGTTCTTC. Protein sequence: CASSLTGTSNNEQFF. Drawing the rest from reference TRBV5-4 and TRBJ2-1, the complete variable domain is ETGVTQSPTHLIKTRGQQVTLRCSSQSGHNTVSWYQQALGQGPQFIFQYYREEENGRGNFPPRFSGLQFPNYSSELNVNALELDDSALYLCASSLTGTSNNEQFFGPGTRLTVL.

V is TRBV16 and J is TRBJ2-3, with a tentative D call TRBD1 (6 bases). Trimming left V 5 bases short and J 0 bases short, with 15 bases between. The length of the CDR3 is 16 residues. CDR1 is KGHSY and CDR2 is FQNENV in the germline V gene. CDR3 sequence: CASSTSQGLSTDTQYF. The CDR3 coding sequence is TGTGCCAGCAGCACCTCACAGGGTTTGAGCACAGATACGCAGTATTTT. The whole variable domain, remainder taken from reference TRBV16 and TRBJ2-3, is GEEVAQTPKHLVRGEGQKAKLYCAPIKGHSYVFWYQQVLKNEFKFLISFQNENVFDETGMPKERFSAKCLPNSPCSLEIQATKLEDSAVYFCASSTSQGLSTDTQYFGPGTRLTVL.

This clone was observed once. V and J are TRBV13 and TRBJ2-1; perhaps D is TRBD1 or TRBD2 (5 bases each). Deletions cut 5 bases from V and 6 bases from J, with 17 bases between. Germline values: CDR1 PRHDT, CDR2 FYEKMQ (reference sequence). There are 15 residues in the CDR3. Here the CDR3 DNA reads TGTGCCAGCAGCCAGGACGCCGAGAGGGGCAATGAGCAGTTCTTC. This sequence encodes CASSQDAERGNEQFF.

This chain joins TRBV10-3 and TRBJ2-7; no clear D. CDR3 size: 12 residues. V dropped 8 bases and J dropped 7 bases, with 15 bases sitting between them. Germline V gene lookup returns CDR1 ENHRY and CDR2 SYGVKD. CDR3: CAISDPPREQYF. CDR3 sequence (DNA): TGTGCCATCTCGGACCCCCCGAGGGAGCAGTACTTC.

This clone was observed once. The V and J genes are TRBV28 and TRBJ2-1, with 7 bases aligning to TRBD2. Per germline, CDR1 MDHEN and CDR2 SYDVKM. V lost 6 bases to trimming and J lost 0 bases; unmatched junction nucleotides: 5. The CDR3 length is 15 residues. As DNA, the CDR3 is TGTGCCAGCAGGACCGGGGGGAGCTCCTACAATGAGCAGTTCTTC. It translates to CASRTGGSSYNEQFF.

The rearrangement joins TRBV6-5 to TRBJ1-1; TRBD1 matches at 7 bases. Trimming at V came to 5 bases and at J to 1 base, leaving 1 base not matched to a gene. This CDR3 is 13 amino acids long. In germline, CDR1 is MNHEY, CDR2 SVGAGI. CDR3 sequence: CASSTGANTEAFF. Here the CDR3 DNA reads TGTGCCAGCAGTACAGGGGCGAACACTGAAGCTTTCTTT.

J is TRBJ2-2 and V is TRBV15; 9 nucleotides agree with TRBD1. The CDR3 contains 14 residues. CDR1 is LNHNV, CDR2 YYDKDF, per germline (reference sequence). V was pared by 6 bases and J by 6 bases, with 5 bases of the junction left unmatched. The CDR3 region is CATRGTGYAGELFF. The DNA for the CDR3 is TGTGCCACCAGGGGGACAGGGTACGCCGGGGAGCTGTTTTTT.